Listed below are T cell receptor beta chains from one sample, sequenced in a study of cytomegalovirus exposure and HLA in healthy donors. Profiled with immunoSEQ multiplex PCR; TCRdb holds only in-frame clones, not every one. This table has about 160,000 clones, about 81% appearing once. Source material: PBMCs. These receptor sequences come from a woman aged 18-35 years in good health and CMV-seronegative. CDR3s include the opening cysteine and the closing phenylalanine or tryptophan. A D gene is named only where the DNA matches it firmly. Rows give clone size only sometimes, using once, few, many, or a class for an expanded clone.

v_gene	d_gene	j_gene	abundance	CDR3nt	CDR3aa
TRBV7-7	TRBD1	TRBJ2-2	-	TGTGCCAGCAGCCCGAGACAGGGCTACACCGGGGAGCTGTTTTTT	CASSPRQGYTGELFF
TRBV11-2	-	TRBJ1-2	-	TGTGCCAGCAGCCCCCAGGACAGTCGTGCTAACCTTGGCTACACCTTC	CASSPQDSRANLGYTF
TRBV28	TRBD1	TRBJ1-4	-	TGTGCCAGCAGCGATCGACAGGGTAATGAAAAACTGTTTTTT	CASSDRQGNEKLFF
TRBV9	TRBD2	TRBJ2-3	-	TGTGCCAGCAGCGTTTATACTAGCGGACGCACAGATACGCAGTATTTT	CASSVYTSGRTDTQYF
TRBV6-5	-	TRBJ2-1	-	TGTGCCAGCGGCTCGCCTTACAATGAGCAGTTCTTC	CASGSPYNEQFF
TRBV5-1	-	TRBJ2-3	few	TGCGCCAGCAGCTTGCAGGGTAGCACAGATACGCAGTATTTT	CASSLQGSTDTQYF
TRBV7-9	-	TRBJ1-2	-	TGTGCCAGCAGCTTAGCCCGACAGGATAACTATGGCTACACCTTC	CASSLARQDNYGYTF
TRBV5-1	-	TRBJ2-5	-	TGCGCCAGCAGCTTGAACAGGGGGGGCCAAGAGACCCAGTACTTC	CASSLNRGGQETQYF
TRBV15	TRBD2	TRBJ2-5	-	TGTGCCACCAGCAGAGATACTAGCGGGGAAGGGACCCAGTACTTC	CATSRDTSGEGTQYF
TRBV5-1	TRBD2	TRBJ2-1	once	TGCGCCAGCAGCCCTTCGGGAGGTGACGAGCAGTTCTTC	CASSPSGGDEQFF
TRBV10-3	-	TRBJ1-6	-	TGTGCCATCAGTGAGTCGATGGGGGCGAATTCACCCCTCCACTTT	CAISESMGANSPLHF
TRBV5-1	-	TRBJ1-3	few	TGCGCCAGCAGCTTAGTGGGCCCCCAGGCAGGAAACACCATATATTTT	CASSLVGPQAGNTIYF
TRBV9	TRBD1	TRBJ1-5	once	TGTGCCAGCAGCACGGGACAGGGGGTCAATCAGCCCCAGCATTTT	CASSTGQGVNQPQHF
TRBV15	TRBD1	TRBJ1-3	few	TGTGCCACCAGAACAGGGGCTGGAAACACCATATATTTT	CATRTGAGNTIYF
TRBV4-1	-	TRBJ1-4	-	TGCGCCAGCAGCCAAATACTGACGGGAGGGTATGAAAAACTGTTTTTT	CASSQILTGGYEKLFF
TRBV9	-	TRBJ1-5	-	TGTGCCAGCAGCGTAGACGGGGGGGGGATTGATCAGCCCCAGCATTTT	CASSVDGGGIDQPQHF